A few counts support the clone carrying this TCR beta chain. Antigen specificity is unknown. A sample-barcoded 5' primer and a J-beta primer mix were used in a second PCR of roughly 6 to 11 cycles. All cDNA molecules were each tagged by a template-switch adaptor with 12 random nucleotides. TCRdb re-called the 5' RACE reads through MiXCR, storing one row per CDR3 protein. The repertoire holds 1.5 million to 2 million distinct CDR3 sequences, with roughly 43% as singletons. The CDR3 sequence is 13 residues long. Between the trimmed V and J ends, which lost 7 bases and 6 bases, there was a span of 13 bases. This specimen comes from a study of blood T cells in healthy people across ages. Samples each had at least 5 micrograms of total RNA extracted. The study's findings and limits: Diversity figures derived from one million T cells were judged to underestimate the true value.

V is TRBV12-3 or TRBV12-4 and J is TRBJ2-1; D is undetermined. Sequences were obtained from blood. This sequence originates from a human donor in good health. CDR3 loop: CASTLSTSNEQFF. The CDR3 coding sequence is TGTGCCAGCACCCTCTCTACCTCCAATGAGCAGTTCTTC.